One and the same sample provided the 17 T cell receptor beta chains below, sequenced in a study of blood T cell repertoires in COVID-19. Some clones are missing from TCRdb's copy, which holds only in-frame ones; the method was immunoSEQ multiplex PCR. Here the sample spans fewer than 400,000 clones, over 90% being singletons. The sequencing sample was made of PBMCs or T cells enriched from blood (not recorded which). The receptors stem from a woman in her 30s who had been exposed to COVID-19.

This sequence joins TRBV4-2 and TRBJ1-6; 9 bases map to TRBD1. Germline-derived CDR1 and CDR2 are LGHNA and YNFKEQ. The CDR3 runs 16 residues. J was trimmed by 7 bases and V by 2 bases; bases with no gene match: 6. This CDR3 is CASSQTGTGRNSPLHF. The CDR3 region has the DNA TGTGCCAGCAGCCAAACCGGGACAGGGCGGAATTCACCCCTCCACTTT.

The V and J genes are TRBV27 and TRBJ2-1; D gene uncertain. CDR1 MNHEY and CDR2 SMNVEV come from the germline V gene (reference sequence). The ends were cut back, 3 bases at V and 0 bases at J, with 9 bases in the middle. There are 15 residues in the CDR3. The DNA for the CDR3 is TGTGCCAGCAGTTTTCTCCCCAGCTCCTACAATGAGCAGTTCTTC. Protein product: CASSFLPSSYNEQFF.

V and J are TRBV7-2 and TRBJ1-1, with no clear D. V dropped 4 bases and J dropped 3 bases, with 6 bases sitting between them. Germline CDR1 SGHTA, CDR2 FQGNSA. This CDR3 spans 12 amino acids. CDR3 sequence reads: CASSSYHTEAFF. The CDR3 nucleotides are TGTGCCAGCAGCTCCTACCACACTGAAGCTTTCTTT.

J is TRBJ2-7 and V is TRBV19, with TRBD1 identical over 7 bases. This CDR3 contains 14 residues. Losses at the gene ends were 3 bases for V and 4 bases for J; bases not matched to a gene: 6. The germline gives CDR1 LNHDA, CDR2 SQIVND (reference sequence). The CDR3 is CASSMAQGLYEQYF. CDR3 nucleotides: TGTGCCAGTAGTATGGCACAGGGGCTATACGAGCAGTACTTC.

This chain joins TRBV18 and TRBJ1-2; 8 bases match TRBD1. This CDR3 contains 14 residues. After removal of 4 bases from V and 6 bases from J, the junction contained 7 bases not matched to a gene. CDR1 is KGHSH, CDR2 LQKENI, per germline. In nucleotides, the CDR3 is TGTGCCAGCTCACACCTACAGGGGGGAAATGGCTACACCTTC. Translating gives CASSHLQGGNGYTF.

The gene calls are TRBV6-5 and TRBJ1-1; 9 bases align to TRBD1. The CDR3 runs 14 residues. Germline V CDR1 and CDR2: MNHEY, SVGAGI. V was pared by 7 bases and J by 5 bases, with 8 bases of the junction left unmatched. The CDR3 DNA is TGTGCCAGCACCGGACAGGGGAGAGGAACTGAAGCTTTCTTT. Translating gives CASTGQGRGTEAFF.

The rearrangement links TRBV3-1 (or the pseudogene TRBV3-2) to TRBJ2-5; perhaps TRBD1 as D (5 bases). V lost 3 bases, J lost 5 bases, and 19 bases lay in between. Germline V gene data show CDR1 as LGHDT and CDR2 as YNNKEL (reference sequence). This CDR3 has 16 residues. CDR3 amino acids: CASSHRRQPVGETQYF. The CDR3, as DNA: TGTGCCAGCAGCCACAGGAGACAGCCCGTGGGGGAGACCCAGTACTTC.

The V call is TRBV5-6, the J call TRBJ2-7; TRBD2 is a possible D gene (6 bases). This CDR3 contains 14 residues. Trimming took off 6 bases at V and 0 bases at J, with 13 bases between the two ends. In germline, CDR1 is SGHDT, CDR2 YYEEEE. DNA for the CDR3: TGTGCCAGCACCCGGGACTCCTACTCCTACGAGCAGTACTTC. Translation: CASTRDSYSYEQYF.

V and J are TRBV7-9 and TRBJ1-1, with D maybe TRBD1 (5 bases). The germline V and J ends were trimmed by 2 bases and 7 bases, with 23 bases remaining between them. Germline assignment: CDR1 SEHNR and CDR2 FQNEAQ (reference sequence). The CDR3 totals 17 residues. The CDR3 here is CASSLPPPRQPGVEAFF. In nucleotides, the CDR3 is TGTGCCAGCAGCTTACCACCTCCCAGACAGCCAGGAGTTGAAGCTTTCTTT.

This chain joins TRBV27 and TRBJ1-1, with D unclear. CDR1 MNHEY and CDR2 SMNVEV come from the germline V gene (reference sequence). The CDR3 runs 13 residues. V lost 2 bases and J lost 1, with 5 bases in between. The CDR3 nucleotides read TGTGCCAGCAGTTTAGGCGGGAACACTGAAGCTTTCTTT. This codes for CASSLGGNTEAFF.

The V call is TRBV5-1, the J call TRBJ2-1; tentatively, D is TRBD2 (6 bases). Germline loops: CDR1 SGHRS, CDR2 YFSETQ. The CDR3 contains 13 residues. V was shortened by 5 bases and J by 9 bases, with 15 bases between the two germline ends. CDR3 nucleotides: TGCGCCAGCAGTTTGACTAGTACCGGTGAGCAGTTCTTC. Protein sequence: CASSLTSTGEQFF.

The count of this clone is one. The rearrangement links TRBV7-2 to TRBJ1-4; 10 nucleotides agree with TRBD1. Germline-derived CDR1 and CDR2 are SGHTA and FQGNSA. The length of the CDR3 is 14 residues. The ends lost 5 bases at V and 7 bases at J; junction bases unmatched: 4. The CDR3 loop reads CASSPRTGGEKLFF. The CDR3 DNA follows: TGTGCCAGCAGCCCACGGACAGGGGGTGAAAAACTGTTTTTT.

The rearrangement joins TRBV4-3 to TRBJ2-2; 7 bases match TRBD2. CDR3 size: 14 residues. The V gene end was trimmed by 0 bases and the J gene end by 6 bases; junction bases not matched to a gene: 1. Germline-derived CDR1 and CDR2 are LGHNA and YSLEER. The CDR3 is CASSQDAGAGELFF. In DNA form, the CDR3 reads TGCGCCAGCAGCCAAGATGCGGGGGCCGGGGAGCTGTTTTTT.

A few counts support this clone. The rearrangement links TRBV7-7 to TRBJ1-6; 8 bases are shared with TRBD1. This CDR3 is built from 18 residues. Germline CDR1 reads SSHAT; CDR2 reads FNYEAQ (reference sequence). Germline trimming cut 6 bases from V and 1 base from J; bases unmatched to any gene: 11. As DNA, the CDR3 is TGTGCCAGCAGGTGGGGGCCAGGGGGCATATCCTATAATTCACCCCTCCACTTT. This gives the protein CASRWGPGGISYNSPLHF.

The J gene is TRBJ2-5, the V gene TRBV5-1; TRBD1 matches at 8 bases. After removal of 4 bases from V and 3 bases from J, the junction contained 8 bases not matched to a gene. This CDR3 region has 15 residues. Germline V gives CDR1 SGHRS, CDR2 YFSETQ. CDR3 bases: TGCGCCAGCAGCCAAGACCGGACAGGGAAAGAGACCCAGTACTTC. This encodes CASSQDRTGKETQYF.

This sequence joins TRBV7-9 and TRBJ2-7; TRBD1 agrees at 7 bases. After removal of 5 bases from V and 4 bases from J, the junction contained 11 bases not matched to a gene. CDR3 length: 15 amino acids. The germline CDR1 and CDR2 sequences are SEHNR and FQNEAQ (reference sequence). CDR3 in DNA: TGTGCCAGCAGCCCAGGACGGACAGGCAAATACGAGCAGTACTTC. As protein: CASSPGRTGKYEQYF.

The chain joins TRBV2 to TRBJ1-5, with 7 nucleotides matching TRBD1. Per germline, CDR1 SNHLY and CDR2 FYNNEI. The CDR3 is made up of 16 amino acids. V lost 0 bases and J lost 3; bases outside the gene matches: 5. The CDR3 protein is CASSEAGRGFNQPQHF. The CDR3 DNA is TGTGCCAGCAGTGAAGCGGGCAGGGGGTTCAATCAGCCCCAGCATTTT.